This T cell receptor (beta chain) was sequenced for a study of blood T cells in healthy people across ages. The V gene's germline CDR1 is PRHDT and CDR2 FYEKMQ (reference sequence). The CDR3 length is 13 residues. This clonotype was found a few times. Sequence at one end of the junction differs from germline and may be a read error. Then a second PCR, running about 6 to 11 cycles, was carried out with a sample-barcoded 5' primer and a J-beta primer mix. MiXCR, run by TCRdb on the 5' RACE reads, gives a single entry per CDR3 protein. The sample gives around 520,000 distinct CDR3 sequences, roughly a quarter of which show up once; 3% to 4% is in the top ten. The sample also formed part of further work on T cells of mothers and their children. Per that study: A few healthy Caucasian mothers and their six children were the donors. The overlap seen between related mothers and children slightly exceeded that of unrelated pairs, though not significantly.

Sequencing was carried out using blood. V usage is TRBV13 and J usage is TRBJ1-5; D unclear. This TCR was recovered from a boy aged 2 to 10 in good health. CDR3 in DNA: TGTGCCAGCGGCTTAACAACGGGTCAGCCCCAGCATTTT. Translated: CASGLTTGQPQHF.